The next 7 T cell receptor beta chains were all read from a single sample in a study of cytomegalovirus exposure and HLA in healthy donors. The PCR was carried out with 60 Vbeta primers and 13 Jbeta primers. Clones were sequenced by immunoSEQ multiplex PCR, and TCRdb holds only the in-frame ones, with some missing. This sample yields around 32,000 clones, of which 35% to 55% are seen a single time; less than 2% belongs to the top ten. The sample comprised PBMCs. Receptor source: a woman in her forties or fifties in good health and CMV-seronegative.

The rearrangement uses TRBV15 and TRBJ2-2; 7 nucleotides align to TRBD1. The CDR3 loop spans 17 amino acids. Per the germline V gene, CDR1 is LNHNV and CDR2 is YYDKDF (reference sequence). Germline trimming cut 0 bases from V and 4 bases from J; bases unmatched to any gene: 8. The CDR3, as DNA: TGTGCCACCAGCAGAGAAACCGGGACAGATGTCACCGGGGAGCTGTTTTTT. This sequence encodes CATSRETGTDVTGELFF.

This clone has just a few counts. At the DNA level, this CDR3 is encoded by other sequences in the same sample as well. The chain joins TRBV5-4 to TRBJ2-2, with 11 bases lining up with TRBD2. The CDR3 is made up of 17 amino acids. Germline CDR1 is SGHNT and CDR2 is YYREEE (reference sequence). With 4 bases clipped from V and 2 bases from J, the junction kept 7 bases outside the gene matches. CDR3 DNA: TGTGCCAGCAGCCCCGTAGCGGGGGGGGGCAACACCGGGGAGCTGTTTTTT. Its protein product is CASSPVAGGGNTGELFF.

The chain couples TRBV7-6 to TRBJ2-3, with D possibly TRBD1 on 6 matching bases. Deletions cut 3 bases from V and 2 bases from J, with 9 bases between. CDR1 and CDR2 (germline): SGHVS, FNYEAQ. There are 14 residues in the CDR3. The CDR3 DNA is TGTGCCAGCAGCTTGGGGACACCCACAGATACGCAGTATTTT. It is translated as CASSLGTPTDTQYF.

This chain connects TRBV15 to TRBJ2-2; TRBD2 agrees at 16 bases. J lost 1 base, V lost 1 base, and 3 bases had no gene match. Germline V gives CDR1 LNHNV, CDR2 YYDKDF (reference sequence). The CDR3 consists of 19 residues. The CDR3 protein is CATSRVGLAGGLNTGELFF. CDR3 bases: TGTGCCACCAGCAGAGTGGGACTAGCGGGGGGGCTGAACACCGGGGAGCTGTTTTTT.

This chain joins TRBV19 and TRBJ1-2, with D tentatively TRBD1 (6 bases). This CDR3 spans 14 amino acids. CDR1 LNHDA and CDR2 SQIVND come from the germline V gene (reference sequence). The V end lost 6 bases, the J end lost 8 bases, and 19 bases lay between the germline ends. The CDR3 DNA is TGTGCCAGTAGCAGGGGCAGCCAGGTCTCGGGCTACACCTTC. It is translated as CASSRGSQVSGYTF.

The chain links TRBV6-4 to TRBJ2-2; 7 positions agree with TRBD2. Germline CDR1 and CDR2: MRHNA and SNTAGT. V lost 2 bases and J lost 4; bases outside the gene matches: 4. The CDR3 covers 15 residues. CDR3 DNA: TGTGCCAGCAGTGACGGGACGGGGGGCACCGGGGAGCTGTTTTTT. Its translation is CASSDGTGGTGELFF.

The genes are TRBV4-2 and TRBJ2-1, with D tentatively TRBD2 (6 bases). This CDR3 comprises 14 residues. Germline V lookup: CDR1 LGHNA, CDR2 YNFKEQ. The V end lost 0 bases, the J end lost 6 bases, and 9 bases lay between the germline ends. DNA of the CDR3: TGTGCCAGCAGCCAAGAGGGACTTACCAATGAGCAGTTCTTC. Amino acid sequence: CASSQEGLTNEQFF.